These 8 T cell receptor beta chains were sequenced from one sample in a study of blood T cells in healthy people across ages. Through a sample-barcoded 5' primer and a J-beta primer mix, a second PCR was run for roughly 6 to 11 cycles. TCRdb redid the calling of the 5' RACE reads with MiXCR, one entry per CDR3 protein. The sample lists 1.5 million to 2 million distinct CDR3 sequences; roughly 32% were seen once. Sequenced material: blood. Receptors were obtained from a woman younger than 45 in good health.

V is TRBV20-1 and J is TRBJ1-5, with D possibly TRBD1 on 6 matching bases. The CDR3 runs to 13 residues. Germline CDR1 is DFQATT and CDR2 is SNEGSKA (reference sequence). V gave up 6 bases and J gave up 4 bases, with 13 bases separating them. CDR3 sequence: CSARDIQNQPQHF. CDR3 DNA sequence: TGCAGTGCGAGGGACATCCAGAATCAGCCCCAGCATTTT.

V and J are TRBV20-1 and TRBJ2-5; TRBD2 aligns across 9 bases. This CDR3 is 14 amino acids long. Unmatched junction bases numbered 2, after V lost 1 base and J lost 2 bases. Germline V gene lookup returns CDR1 DFQATT and CDR2 SNEGSKA (reference sequence). The CDR3 loop is CSARGSGGQETQYF. Written as DNA, the CDR3 is TGCAGTGCTAGAGGTAGCGGGGGTCAAGAGACCCAGTACTTC.

The chain recombines TRBV9 with TRBJ2-5; 10 bases align to TRBD2. V shed 1 base, J shed 5 bases, and the junction held 2 bases outside the gene matches. The CDR3 contains 14 residues. From germline, CDR1 is SGDLS and CDR2 YYNGEE. CDR3 nucleotide sequence: TGTGCCAGCAGCGTACTAGCGGGGGCTGAGACCCAGTACTTC. Encoded protein: CASSVLAGAETQYF.

The DNA of the CDR3 is TGCGCCAGCAGCTTTAATGAGGGGTTCGGGGAGACCCAGTACTTC. It specifies CASSFNEGFGETQYF. V gene TRBV5-1 combines with J gene TRBJ2-5; D possibly uses TRBD1 or TRBD2 (5 bases each). Germline V gene data show CDR1 as SGHRS and CDR2 as YFSETQ. The CDR3 sequence is 15 residues long. V lost 2 bases and J lost 5, with 16 bases in between.

J is TRBJ2-7 and V is TRBV10-3; maybe TRBD2 (7 bases). The CDR3 has 14 residues. The V and J ends lost 5 bases and 5 bases respectively, with 16 bases between them. The germline V gene has CDR1 ENHRY and CDR2 SYGVKD. CDR3 protein: CAISFIGGGDEQYF. The CDR3 DNA is TGTGCCATCAGTTTCATAGGAGGGGGGGACGAGCAGTACTTC.

The table lists this clonotype with many counts. The V call is TRBV10-3, the J call TRBJ2-7; D possibly corresponds to TRBD2 (7 bases). The CDR3 spans 12 residues. From germline, CDR1 is ENHRY and CDR2 SYGVKD. V was pared by 8 bases and J by 3 bases, with 11 bases between. The CDR3, as DNA: TGTGCCATCGCGGGGGCCAACTACGAGCAGTACTTC. Its translation: CAIAGANYEQYF.

A remark on this clonotype: Since a much larger clone is just one base distant, this may be a read error. The gene calls are TRBV12-3 or TRBV12-4 and TRBJ2-5; no clear D gene. Trimming pared 1 base from V and 4 bases from J, leaving 16 bases between. The CDR3 is made up of 16 amino acids. CDR3 coding DNA: TGTGCCAGCAGTTTAGGTGGTAGCAGGAGCCCAGAGACCCAGTACTTC. Amino acid sequence: CASSLGGSRSPETQYF.

The chain has TRBV6-4 and TRBJ1-2; no clear D gene. The CDR3 is 12 amino acids. Trimming stripped 2 bases from V and 6 bases from J, with 7 bases between. CDR1 is MRHNA and CDR2 is SNTAGT in the germline V gene. The CDR3 spells CASSDRRNGYTF. CDR3 coding DNA: TGTGCCAGCAGTGACAGGAGGAATGGCTACACCTTC.